Below, 32 T cell receptor beta chains from the same sample are listed, as sequenced in a study of cytomegalovirus exposure and HLA in healthy donors. 60 Vbeta and 13 Jbeta primers were used in PCR. The protocol was immunoSEQ multiplex PCR, while the TCRdb copy is restricted to in-frame clones and leaves out a portion. In the table there are fewer than 200,000 clones, just under 80% of which are singletons. Material for sequencing was PBMCs. All receptors come from a woman aged 50 to 60 in good health and CMV-seronegative.

The chain links TRBV7-8 to TRBJ1-3; the match to TRBD1 covers 10 bases. The V and J ends lost 3 bases and 4 bases, in that order; junction bases with no gene match: 6. CDR3 length: 16 amino acids. Germline lookup yields CDR1 SGHVS and CDR2 FQNEAQ. The DNA of the CDR3 is TGTGCCAGCAGCTTCCGGGACAGGGGAACAGGAAACACCATATATTTT. This encodes CASSFRDRGTGNTIYF.

This clone has only a few counts. The chain links TRBV5-6 to TRBJ2-5; maybe TRBD1 (6 bases). From germline, CDR1 is SGHDT and CDR2 YYEEEE. The CDR3 length is 17 residues. V gave up 1 base and J gave up 2 bases, with 18 bases separating them. CDR3 DNA: TGTGCCAGCAGCTTGTTGGGTTCGACAGGACGGCAAGAGACCCAGTACTTC. Encoded protein: CASSLLGSTGRQETQYF. Complete variable domain (other parts from reference TRBV5-6 and TRBJ2-5): DAGVTQSPTHLIKTRGQQVTLRCSPKSGHDTVSWYQQALGQGPQFIFQYYEEEERQRGNFPDRFSGHQFPNYSSELNVNALLLGDSALYLCASSLLGSTGRQETQYFGPGTRLLVL.

This clone has just a few counts. The chain is built from TRBV4-1 and TRBJ1-1; possible D gene TRBD1, 5 bases. V was pared by 4 bases and J by 3 bases, with 15 bases between. The CDR3 runs to 15 residues. CDR1 is MGHRA and CDR2 is YSYEKL in the germline V gene. The CDR3 loop reads CASSRVAGLDTEAFF. Written as DNA, the CDR3 is TGCGCCAGCAGCCGGGTGGCAGGGTTGGACACTGAAGCTTTCTTT.

The chain has TRBV9 and TRBJ2-3; 12 nucleotides align to TRBD2. Germline V CDR1 and CDR2: SGDLS, YYNGEE. J was trimmed by 0 bases and V by 5 bases; bases with no gene match: 4. The CDR3 contains 16 residues. CDR3 residues: CASRAGTSGSTDTQYF. Written as DNA, the CDR3 is TGTGCCAGCAGAGCAGGGACTAGCGGGAGCACAGATACGCAGTATTTT. The variable domain in full, with the rest retrieved from reference TRBV9 and TRBJ2-3, is DSGVTQTPKHLITATGQRVTLRCSPRSGDLSVYWYQQSLDQGLQFLIQYYNGEERAKGNILERFSAQQFPDLHSELNLSSLELGDSALYFCASRAGTSGSTDTQYFGPGTRLTVL.

The chain employs TRBV14 and TRBJ2-1; 7 nucleotides agree with TRBD2. CDR3 size: 14 residues. The junction had 3 bases not matched to a gene; V was cut back by 3 bases and J by 4 bases. Germline V lookup: CDR1 SGHDN, CDR2 FVKESK. CDR3 region: CASSQGEGYNEQFF. CDR3 nucleotides: TGTGCCAGCAGCCAGGGGGAGGGATACAATGAGCAGTTCTTC.

This chain links TRBV5-1 with TRBJ2-5; TRBD1 aligns across 8 bases. Germline V CDR1 and CDR2: SGHRS, YFSETQ. The CDR3 runs 16 residues. With 3 bases clipped from V and 4 bases from J, the junction kept 11 bases outside the gene matches. CDR3 sequence: CASSSNGQGESETQYF. The CDR3 DNA sequence: TGCGCCAGCAGCTCAAACGGACAGGGAGAGTCAGAGACCCAGTACTTC. The full variable domain, with the rest looked up from reference TRBV5-1 and TRBJ2-5, is KAGVTQTPRYLIKTRGQQVTLSCSPISGHRSVSWYQQTPGQGLQFLFEYFSETQRNKGNFPGRFSGRQFSNSRSEMNVSTLELGDSALYLCASSSNGQGESETQYFGPGTRLLVL.

The chain couples TRBV19 to TRBJ2-2, with D tentatively TRBD1 (5 bases). V gave up 2 bases and J gave up 4 bases, with 11 bases separating them. The CDR3 covers 15 residues. Germline-derived CDR1 and CDR2 are LNHDA and SQIVND (reference sequence). The CDR3 nucleotides read TGTGCCAGTAGTATACAGGGCCTCACCACCGGGGAGCTGTTTTTT. It codes for CASSIQGLTTGELFF.

The chain recombines TRBV14 with TRBJ1-1; D call uncertain. Germline V gene sequence: CDR1 SGHDN, CDR2 FVKESK. The CDR3 contains 13 residues. Trimming stripped 4 bases from V and 0 bases from J, with 6 bases between. The CDR3 nucleotides are TGTGCCAGCAGCCCCTCCCTGAACACTGAAGCTTTCTTT. It codes for CASSPSLNTEAFF.

This chain connects TRBV6-6 to TRBJ2-1; 7 bases align to TRBD1. The V and J ends lost 5 bases and 10 bases, in that order; junction bases with no gene match: 11. Germline lookup yields CDR1 MNHNY and CDR2 SVGAGI (reference sequence). This CDR3 is built from 14 residues. The DNA of the CDR3 is TGTGCCAGCAGTCCTCTGACAGGGAAGCCCGAGCAGTTCTTC. Amino acids: CASSPLTGKPEQFF.

This clone was counted only a few times. The chain carries TRBV7-8 and TRBJ1-3; 7 nucleotides align to TRBD1. In germline, CDR1 is SGHVS, CDR2 FQNEAQ. J gave up 7 bases and V 5 bases, and 8 bases lay outside the gene matches. The CDR3 is made up of 14 amino acids. The CDR3: CASSLGTVGNTIYF. The CDR3, as DNA: TGTGCCAGCAGCCTCGGGACAGTAGGGAACACCATATATTTT. Supplemented by reference TRBV7-8 and TRBJ1-3, the full variable domain reads GAGVSQSPRYKVAKRGQDVALRCDPISGHVSLFWYQQALGQGPEFLTYFQNEAQLDKSGLPSDRFFAERPEGSVSTLKIQRTQQEDSAVYLCASSLGTVGNTIYFGEGSWLTVV.

Remarks on this clone: The sample has other DNA sequences that encode this CDR3 too. The chain recombines TRBV28 with TRBJ1-5, with D unresolved. The germline V gene encodes CDR1 MDHEN and CDR2 SYDVKM. The V end lost 5 bases, the J end lost 5 bases, and 7 bases lay between the germline ends. This CDR3 region has 12 residues. In nucleotides, the CDR3 is TGTGCCAGCAGTCTTGAGGATCAGCCCCAGCATTTT. Translation gives CASSLEDQPQHF.

As DNA, the CDR3 is TGCGCCAGCAGCCAAGAGGGGACAGCTAGAATTCAGTACTTC. This sequence encodes CASSQEGTARIQYF. The chain links TRBV4-1 to TRBJ2-4; 7 nucleotides match TRBD1. This CDR3 contains 14 residues. Germline CDR1 MGHRA, CDR2 YSYEKL. Trimming took 0 bases from V and 10 from J; bases not matched to a gene: 6.

This chain joins TRBV4-3 and TRBJ2-1; D ambiguous. This CDR3 region has 15 residues. Trimming cost V 1 base and J 0 bases, with 7 bases left between them. Germline V gives CDR1 LGHNA, CDR2 YSLEER. Here the CDR3 DNA reads TGCGCCAGCAGCCAAGTAGTTTTCTCCTACAATGAGCAGTTCTTC. This translates into CASSQVVFSYNEQFF.

The chain has TRBV7-9 and TRBJ2-7; no firm D call. Per germline, CDR1 SEHNR and CDR2 FQNEAQ (reference sequence). V lost 5 bases to trimming and J lost 0 bases, with 14 bases between them. The CDR3 extends over 15 amino acids. In nucleotides, the CDR3 is TGTGCCAGCAGCCCAACGGGTTCTAGCTCCTACGAGCAGTACTTC. Its translation is CASSPTGSSSYEQYF.

This rearrangement joins TRBV5-1 to TRBJ2-7; 11 bases match TRBD2. Germline CDR1 SGHRS, CDR2 YFSETQ. J was trimmed by 6 bases and V by 3 bases; bases with no gene match: 11. This CDR3 is 16 amino acids long. The CDR3 DNA reads as TGCGCCAGCAGCTCGCTTCCCGCCGGGACTAGCGGCGAGCAGTACTTC. This sequence encodes CASSSLPAGTSGEQYF.

The V gene is TRBV12-2, the J gene TRBJ1-2; TRBD1 is taken as the D call from the table, unchecked against the DNA. TRBV12-2 constitutes a pseudogene. There are 11 residues in the CDR3. The chain's CDR3 is CASRPDTGYTF. The CDR3 DNA follows: TGTGCAAGTCGCCCGGACACGGGCTACACCTTC.

The chain couples TRBV18 to TRBJ2-7; tentatively, D is TRBD2 (5 bases). Germline assignment: CDR1 KGHSH and CDR2 LQKENI. With 3 bases removed from V and 3 bases from J, the gap between germline ends came to 15 bases. There are 15 residues in the CDR3. DNA of the CDR3: TGTGCCAGCTCACCTGGGTCCACCGAGGGCTACGAGCAGTACTTC. Translated, it gives CASSPGSTEGYEQYF. The full variable domain, rest sourced from reference TRBV18 and TRBJ2-7, is NAGVMQNPRHLVRRRGQEARLRCSPMKGHSHVYWYRQLPEEGLKFMVYLQKENIIDESGMPKERFSAEFPKEGPSILRIQQVVRGDSAAYFCASSPGSTEGYEQYFGPGTRLTVT.

A note on this clone: The sample has other DNA sequences that encode this CDR3 too. The V gene is TRBV7-2, the J gene TRBJ1-1; 11 bases map to TRBD1. Germline CDR1 and CDR2: SGHTA and FQGNSA. The CDR3 extends over 14 amino acids. V trimming: 4 bases; J trimming: 4 bases; junction bases outside the gene matches: 2. The CDR3 here is CASSSGTGGTEAFF. CDR3 nucleotide sequence: TGTGCCAGCAGCTCCGGGACAGGGGGCACTGAAGCTTTCTTT.

This chain's CDR3 is CASSSRDSKFF. CDR3 sequence (DNA): TGCGCCAGCAGCTCCCGGGACAGTAAGTTCTTC. The chain couples TRBV5-1 to TRBJ2-1; 7 positions match TRBD1. Looked up from germline, CDR1 is SGHRS and CDR2 is YFSETQ. This CDR3 spans 11 amino acids. With V trimmed by 3 bases and J by 14 bases, 5 bases remained unmatched.

The chain is built from TRBV7-8 and TRBJ1-2; possibly TRBD1 for D (6 bases). The CDR3 runs to 13 residues. Germline values: CDR1 SGHVS, CDR2 FQNEAQ. Trimming took 2 bases from V and 5 from J, leaving 9 bases between them. The CDR3 here is CASSLTTGYGYTF. The CDR3 DNA is TGTGCCAGCAGCTTAACGACAGGTTATGGCTACACCTTC. Drawing the rest from reference TRBV7-8 and TRBJ1-2, the complete variable domain is GAGVSQSPRYKVAKRGQDVALRCDPISGHVSLFWYQQALGQGPEFLTYFQNEAQLDKSGLPSDRFFAERPEGSVSTLKIQRTQQEDSAVYLCASSLTTGYGYTFGSGTRLTVV.

This rearrangement joins TRBV5-5 to TRBJ2-5; D is possibly TRBD2 (6 bases). The last part of the DNA fits TRBJ2-7 better; the J call may be wrong. The germline CDR1 and CDR2 sequences are SGHKS and YYEKEE (reference sequence). The CDR3 loop spans 14 amino acids. CDR3 bases: TGTGCCAGCAGCGACCGGGACTGGTCCTACGAGCAGTACTTC. Translating it yields CASSDRDWSYEQYF.

The gene calls are TRBV10-2 and TRBJ2-5, with TRBD1 matching 9 bases. This CDR3 comprises 15 residues. CDR1 WSHSY and CDR2 SAAADI come from the germline V gene. Trimming removed 6 bases from V and 5 bases from J; junction bases left unmatched: 10. DNA of the CDR3: TGCGCCAGCAGAGTAACAGGGGGCGCATCGGAGACCCAGTACTTC. Protein product: CASRVTGGASETQYF.

The chain is built from TRBV18 and TRBJ1-2; 8 nucleotides agree with TRBD1. The CDR3 covers 15 residues. Germline loops: CDR1 KGHSH, CDR2 LQKENI. The V gene end was trimmed by 5 bases and the J gene end by 8 bases; junction bases not matched to a gene: 13. The chain's CDR3 is CASSSEQGVNGGYTF. In nucleotides, the CDR3 is TGTGCCAGCTCATCAGAACAGGGGGTCAACGGCGGCTACACCTTC.

The chain uses TRBV11-3 and TRBJ1-1; D possibly corresponds to TRBD1 (6 bases). The CDR3 consists of 14 residues. The germline V gene encodes CDR1 SGHNT and CDR2 YENEEA. Deletions cut 3 bases from V and 4 bases from J, with 12 bases between. This chain's CDR3 is CASSFGGARTEAFF. The CDR3 nucleotides read TGTGCCAGCAGCTTTGGGGGGGCGCGCACTGAAGCTTTCTTT.

The chain carries TRBV7-9 and TRBJ1-2; the D gene is possibly TRBD1 (6 bases). Germline values: CDR1 SEHNR, CDR2 FQNEAQ (reference sequence). The CDR3 contains 14 residues. The V end lost 3 bases, the J end lost 4 bases, and 12 bases lay between the germline ends. CDR3 DNA sequence: TGTGCCAGCAGCTTGGGAGGGGGATTCTATGGCTACACCTTC. It yields the protein CASSLGGGFYGYTF.

The chain joins TRBV9 to TRBJ1-5; perhaps TRBD1 as D (6 bases). The germline V and J ends were trimmed by 3 bases and 7 bases, with 17 bases remaining between them. From germline, CDR1 is SGDLS and CDR2 YYNGEE. The CDR3 is 15 amino acids. CDR3: CASSAEDSRRQPQHF. The CDR3, as DNA: TGTGCCAGCAGCGCCGAGGACAGTCGTAGGCAGCCCCAGCATTTT.

This clone was seen only a few times. The rearrangement links TRBV5-6 to TRBJ1-2; 8 bases are shared with TRBD1. Germline V gene lookup returns CDR1 SGHDT and CDR2 YYEEEE. This CDR3 comprises 15 residues. J was trimmed by 0 bases and V by 4 bases; bases with no gene match: 5. The CDR3 sequence is CASSVDRGANYGYTF. CDR3 in DNA: TGTGCCAGCAGCGTCGACAGGGGAGCTAACTATGGCTACACCTTC.

V is TRBV19 and J is TRBJ2-1; TRBD2 matches 11 bases. Germline CDR1 LNHDA, CDR2 SQIVND (reference sequence). The V and J ends lost 3 bases and 3 bases, in that order; junction bases with no gene match: 7. The length of the CDR3 is 17 residues. The DNA of the CDR3 is TGTGCCAGTAGTATTTCTAGCGGGGGGACCTTCTACAATGAGCAGTTCTTC. It specifies CASSISSGGTFYNEQFF.

This chain joins TRBV5-4 and TRBJ1-1, with 9 bases fitting TRBD1. Trimming at V came to 4 bases and at J to 0 bases, leaving 7 bases not matched to a gene. The length of the CDR3 is 16 residues. The germline gives CDR1 SGHNT, CDR2 YYREEE (reference sequence). The CDR3 protein is CASSPDRGGVNTEAFF. The DNA for the CDR3 is TGTGCCAGCAGCCCGGACAGGGGAGGGGTGAACACTGAAGCTTTCTTT.

The V gene is TRBV7-6, the J gene TRBJ2-3; 9 nucleotides match TRBD2. CDR3 length: 16 residues. Germline CDR1 SGHVS, CDR2 FNYEAQ. V lost 1 base and J lost 4; bases outside the gene matches: 6. CDR3 sequence: CASSLEGSGGSDTQYF. The CDR3 coding sequence is TGTGCCAGCAGCTTAGAGGGTAGCGGGGGCTCAGATACGCAGTATTTT.

The CDR3 loop is CASSLVRDFGRQTLYEQYF. CDR3 in DNA: TGTGCCAGCAGCTTAGTAAGGGACTTCGGACGACAAACCTTATACGAGCAGTACTTC. The chain carries TRBV7-7 and TRBJ2-5; a weak D match, TRBD2 (6 bases). The tail of the sequence fits TRBJ2-7 better, so the J call may be wrong. Germline CDR1 reads SSHAT; CDR2 reads FNYEAQ (reference sequence). CDR3 length equals 19 residues.

J is TRBJ2-5 and V is TRBV27; D remains unclear. Trimming pared 2 bases from V and 0 bases from J, leaving 13 bases between. Germline CDR1 reads MNHEY; CDR2 reads SMNVEV (reference sequence). The CDR3 extends over 16 amino acids. For the CDR3, the DNA is TGTGCCAGCAGTTTAGAACAGATAGAGTACCAAGAGACCCAGTACTTC. This encodes CASSLEQIEYQETQYF.